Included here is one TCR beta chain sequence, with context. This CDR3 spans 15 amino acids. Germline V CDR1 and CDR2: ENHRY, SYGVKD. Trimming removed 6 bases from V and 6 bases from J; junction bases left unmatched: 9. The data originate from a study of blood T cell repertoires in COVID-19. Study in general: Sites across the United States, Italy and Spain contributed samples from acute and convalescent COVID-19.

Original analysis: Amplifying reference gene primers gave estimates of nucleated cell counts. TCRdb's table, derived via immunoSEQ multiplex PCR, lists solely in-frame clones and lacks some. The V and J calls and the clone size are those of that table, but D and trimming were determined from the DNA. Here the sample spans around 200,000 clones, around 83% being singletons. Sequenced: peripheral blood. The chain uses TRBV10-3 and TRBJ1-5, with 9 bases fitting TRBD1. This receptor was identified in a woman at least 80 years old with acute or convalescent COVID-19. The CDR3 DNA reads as TGTGCCATCAGCATCGGACAGGGGTTGTTTCAGCCCCAGCATTTT. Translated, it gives CAISIGQGLFQPQHF.